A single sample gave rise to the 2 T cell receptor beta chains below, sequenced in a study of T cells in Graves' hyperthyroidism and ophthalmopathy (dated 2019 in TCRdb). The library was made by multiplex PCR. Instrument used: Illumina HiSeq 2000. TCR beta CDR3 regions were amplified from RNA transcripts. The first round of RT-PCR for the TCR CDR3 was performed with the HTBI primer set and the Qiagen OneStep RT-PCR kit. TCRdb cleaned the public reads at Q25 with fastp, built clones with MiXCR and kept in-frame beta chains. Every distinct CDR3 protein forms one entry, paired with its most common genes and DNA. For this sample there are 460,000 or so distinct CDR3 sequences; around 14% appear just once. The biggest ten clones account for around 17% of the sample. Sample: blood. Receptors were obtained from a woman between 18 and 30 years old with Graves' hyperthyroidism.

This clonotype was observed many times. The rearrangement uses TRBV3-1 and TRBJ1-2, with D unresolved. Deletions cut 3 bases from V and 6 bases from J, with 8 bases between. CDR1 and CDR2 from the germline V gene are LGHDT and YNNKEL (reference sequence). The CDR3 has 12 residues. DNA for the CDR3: TGTGCCAGCAGCCAGGATTCCCATGGCTACACCTTC. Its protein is CASSQDSHGYTF.

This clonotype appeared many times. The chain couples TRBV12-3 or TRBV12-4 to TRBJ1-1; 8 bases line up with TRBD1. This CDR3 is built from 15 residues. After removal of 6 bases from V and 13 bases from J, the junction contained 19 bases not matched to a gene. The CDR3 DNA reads TGTGCCAGCAGCCCAGCGTTGGTGGCAGGGGGCTTGGATTTCTTT. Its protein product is CASSPALVAGGLDFF.